One and the same sample provided the 17 T cell receptor beta chains below, sequenced in a study of identical twins. TCRdb re-derived calls from the 5' RACE reads in MiXCR, one entry per CDR3 protein. The table includes 690,000 or so distinct CDR3 sequences, 8.5% to 9.5% detected once. The data also belong to a second study, concerning yellow fever vaccine responses in identical twins.

Sequencing was performed on PBMCs. The source is a woman younger than 35 in good health.

In the case of this clonotype: An end of the junction differs from the germline gene, which may be a read error. The J gene is TRBJ2-2, the V gene TRBV5-5; D not certain. The CDR3 has 13 residues. The germline CDR1 and CDR2 sequences are SGHKS and YYEKEE (reference sequence). The CDR3 DNA reads as TGTGCCATGGGCCCTCAGCTCACCTGGGAGCTGTTTTTT. It codes for CAMGPQLTWELFF.

This clonotype was counted ten times or more. The CDR3 loop is CASSDLGGGPSGEQFF. CDR3 nucleotides: TGTGCCAGCAGTGATCTAGGTGGCGGGCCATCTGGGGAGCAGTTCTTC. The gene calls are TRBV2 and TRBJ2-1, with a tentative D call TRBD2 (5 bases). V was clipped by 3 bases and J by 10 bases, with 22 bases between them. CDR3 length: 16 amino acids. Germline V CDR1 and CDR2: SNHLY, FYNNEI.

This sequence joins TRBV7-8 and TRBJ2-5; the match to TRBD1 covers 7 bases. Trimming at V came to 5 bases and at J to 5 bases, leaving 8 bases not matched to a gene. The CDR3 covers 14 residues. Germline loops: CDR1 SGHVS, CDR2 FQNEAQ. The CDR3 DNA is TGTGCCAGCAGCCGCCGCGACAGGGTGGAGACCCAGTACTTC. It is translated as CASSRRDRVETQYF.

The CDR3, as DNA: TGCAGCGTTGAAGGGGGACTGGCGGGTTATGAAAAACTGTTTTTT. Translation: CSVEGGLAGYEKLFF. The J gene is TRBJ1-4, the V gene TRBV29-1, with D perhaps TRBD1 (5 bases). This CDR3 spans 15 amino acids. V shed 1 base and J shed 6 bases, with 15 bases lying between them. Per germline, CDR1 SQVTM and CDR2 ANQGSEA.

This clonotype was seen only a few times. This chain links TRBV5-6 with TRBJ2-5; 11 nucleotides line up with TRBD2. The CDR3 loop spans 15 amino acids. Per the germline V gene, CDR1 is SGHDT and CDR2 is YYEEEE. V lost 4 bases to trimming and J lost 4 bases; unmatched junction nucleotides: 6. CDR3 nucleotide sequence: TGTGCCAGCAGCGCAATTAGCGGGGGGGCAGAGACCCAGTACTTC. The encoded protein is CASSAISGGAETQYF.

This clonotype was detected many times. The chain combines TRBV14 with TRBJ2-1, with D possibly matching TRBD2 (6 bases). CDR3 length equals 15 residues. Germline assignment: CDR1 SGHDN and CDR2 FVKESK. Trimming removed 5 bases from V and 7 bases from J, with 18 bases in between. The CDR3 sequence: CASSEPSAEANEQFF. CDR3 in DNA: TGTGCCAGCAGCGAGCCTAGCGCGGAGGCGAATGAGCAGTTCTTC.

This clonotype was observed many times. The V call is TRBV12-3 or TRBV12-4, the J call TRBJ1-1; a weak D match, TRBD1 (5 bases). V was clipped by 3 bases and J by 1 base, with 18 bases between them. The CDR3 is 17 amino acids. CDR3 sequence (DNA): TGTGCCAGCAGTTTTCAAGGAGTGGGCGGACAGAACACTGAAGCTTTCTTT. Its protein is CASSFQGVGGQNTEAFF.

The rearrangement links TRBV28 to TRBJ2-5, with a weak D call TRBD1 (6 bases). Germline V gene sequence: CDR1 MDHEN, CDR2 SYDVKM. The germline V and J ends were trimmed by 3 bases and 5 bases, with 16 bases remaining between them. The CDR3 totals 15 residues. The CDR3 sequence is CASSLLQGRGETQYF. In nucleotides, the CDR3 is TGTGCCAGCAGTTTGTTACAGGGACGTGGGGAGACCCAGTACTTC. Filled out from reference TRBV28 and TRBJ2-5, the complete variable domain reads DVKVTQSSRYLVKRTGEKVFLECVQDMDHENMFWYRQDPGLGLRLIYFSYDVKMKEKGDIPEGYSVSREKKERFSLILESASTNQTSMYLCASSLLQGRGETQYFGPGTRLLVL.

This clonotype was picked up many times. The V gene is TRBV25-1, the J gene TRBJ2-2; 9 bases are shared with TRBD1. V trimming: 2 bases; J trimming: 5 bases; junction bases outside the gene matches: 6. The CDR3 totals 16 residues. CDR1 and CDR2 (germline): MGHDK, SYGVNS. The chain's CDR3 is CASSETGTGRTGELFF. The CDR3 DNA follows: TGTGCCAGCAGTGAAACCGGGACAGGGCGTACCGGGGAGCTGTTTTTT.

Ten or more counts support this clonotype. The chain employs TRBV5-1 and TRBJ1-6; D may be TRBD1 (5 bases). The CDR3 totals 16 residues. V was trimmed by 1 base and J by 9 bases, leaving 17 bases between them. Germline CDR1 reads SGHRS; CDR2 reads YFSETQ. The CDR3 sequence is CASSLREGRVVSPLHF. For the CDR3, the DNA is TGCGCCAGCAGCTTGAGGGAGGGGAGAGTTGTTTCACCCCTCCACTTT.

This clonotype was counted many times. The chain has TRBV5-1 and TRBJ2-7; no definite D call. This CDR3 has 12 residues. The ends were cut back, 5 bases at V and 3 bases at J, with 9 bases in the middle. Germline CDR1 reads SGHRS; CDR2 reads YFSETQ. In DNA, the CDR3 is TGCGCCAGCAGAATAAACAACTACGAGCAGTACTTC. It translates to CASRINNYEQYF.

The rearrangement links TRBV12-3 or TRBV12-4 to TRBJ2-7; 8 bases align to TRBD1. This CDR3 comprises 19 residues. The CDR3 protein is CTFSLVSGQVGGITYEQYF. Here the CDR3 DNA reads TGTACCTTCAGTTTAGTATCGGGACAGGTCGGCGGGATAACCTACGAGCAGTACTTC.

The chain uses TRBV28 and TRBJ2-7; 9 nucleotides line up with TRBD1. The trim removed 4 bases at V and 2 bases at J, leaving 12 bases unmatched. This CDR3 comprises 17 residues. Germline values: CDR1 MDHEN, CDR2 SYDVKM. CDR3 DNA: TGTGCCAGCAGTTCTCCTCTCGACAGGGGGGGAACCTACGAGCAGTACTTC. Amino acid sequence: CASSSPLDRGGTYEQYF.

The J gene is TRBJ2-5, the V gene TRBV6-5; 11 bases map to TRBD1. The germline gives CDR1 MNHEY, CDR2 SVGAGI. V trimming: 4 bases; J trimming: 5 bases; junction bases outside the gene matches: 9. The CDR3 spans 16 residues. CDR3 region: CASSFTGTGGAETQYF. In DNA, the CDR3 is TGTGCCAGCAGTTTCACCGGGACAGGGGGTGCGGAGACCCAGTACTTC.

The chain uses TRBV12-3 or TRBV12-4 and TRBJ2-2; the D gene could be TRBD1 or TRBD2 (5 bases each). The CDR3 is 17 residues long. V was shortened by 2 bases and J by 4 bases, with 17 bases between the two germline ends. CDR3 loop: CASSLNRGTGPTGELFF. CDR3 coding DNA: TGTGCCAGCAGTTTAAACCGGGGAACAGGCCCCACCGGGGAGCTGTTTTTT.

This clonotype was detected only a few times. V is TRBV2 and J is TRBJ2-3; D might be TRBD1 (5 bases). The CDR3 sequence is 15 residues long. CDR1 and CDR2 (germline): SNHLY, FYNNEI. The V gene lost 2 bases and the J gene lost 8 bases, with 17 bases spanning the gap. The CDR3 reads CASSETRTTGGTQYF. As DNA, the CDR3 is TGTGCCAGCAGTGAAACCCGAACAACAGGTGGTACGCAGTATTTT.

The genes are TRBV4-3 and TRBJ1-5; D remains unclear. CDR3 size: 17 residues. Germline CDR1 reads LGHNA; CDR2 reads YSLEER. Trimming shortened V by 4 bases and J by 2 bases, and 18 bases separated the two germline ends. The CDR3 here is CASSLERSPRGNQPQHF. In DNA form, the CDR3 reads TGCGCCAGCAGCCTCGAGCGATCCCCCCGGGGCAATCAGCCCCAGCATTTT.